This record concerns one TCR beta chain sequence. Its antigen remains unknown. The authors prepared UMI-labeled TRB cDNA libraries by 5' RACE. TCRdb reworked the 5' RACE reads into one entry per CDR3 protein, no DNA. Recorded for this sample: over 150,000 distinct CDR3 sequences. The CDR3 length is 14 residues. Germline loops: CDR1 SGHVS, CDR2 FNYEAQ. This sample stems from a study of CXCR3-negative and CXCR3-positive naive CD8 T cells. Study-level findings and limits: The study found that naive CXCR3-negative and CXCR3-positive cells shared TRBV-TRBJ usage, while memory cells differed. CXCR3-negative naive cells had less hydrophobic TRB CDR3s than did CXCR3-positive naive cells.

The sequence was obtained from a human donor in good health. Some clones in this sample may be carry-over from other donors' samples. What was sequenced was naive CXCR3+ CD8+ T cells from blood. Subset in this sample: CD45RO-CCR7+CD27+CD95- naive CD8+ T cells expressing CXCR3 (TNR3+). J is TRBJ1-1 and V is TRBV7-6. The chain's CDR3 is CASSLGPGNTEAFF.